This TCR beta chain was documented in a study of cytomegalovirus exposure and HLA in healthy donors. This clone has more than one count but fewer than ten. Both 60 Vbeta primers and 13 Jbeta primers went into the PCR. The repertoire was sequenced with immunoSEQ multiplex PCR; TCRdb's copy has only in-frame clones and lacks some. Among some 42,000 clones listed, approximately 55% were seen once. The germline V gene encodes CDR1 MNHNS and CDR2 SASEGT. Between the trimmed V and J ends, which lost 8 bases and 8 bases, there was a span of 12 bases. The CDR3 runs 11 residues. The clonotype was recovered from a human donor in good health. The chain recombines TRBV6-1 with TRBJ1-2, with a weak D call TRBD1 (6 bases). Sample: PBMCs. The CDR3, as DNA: TGTGCCAGCGTACAGGGCTACGGCTACACCTTC. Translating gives CASVQGYGYTF.